A selection of T cell receptor beta chains follows, all from one sample in a study of OX40 agonist ivuxolimab in advanced cancers. Measured with immunoSEQ multiplex PCR; TCRdb has only the in-frame clones, and not every one. The sample lists 98,000 or so clones; about 85% were seen once. Sample: CD4+ or CD8+ T cells sorted from blood, taken in a trial of the OX40 agonist ivuxolimab. The receptor source for this set is an adult with an advanced solid tumor such as melanoma, head and neck, liver or kidney cancer. Each CDR3 is given with its conserved first and last residue. A D gene is named only where the DNA matches it firmly. Clone size is shown for a subset of rows, as once, few, many or a class of expanded clone.

J gene,V gene,clone size,D gene,CDR3 DNA,CDR3 protein
TRBJ1-4,TRBV2,-,-,TGTGCCAGCAGCGTCCTCGAGGCTGAAAAACTGTTTTTT,CASSVLEAEKLFF
TRBJ1-2,TRBV6-1,-,-,TGTGCCAGCACCCTGGACAAGTATGGCTACACCTTC,CASTLDKYGYTF
TRBJ1-5,TRBV7-2,-,-,TGTGCCAGCAGTTTCCAGGACGGGTCCAATCAGCCCCAGCATTTT,CASSFQDGSNQPQHF
TRBJ2-5,TRBV2,-,-,TGTGCCAGCATTTTCGACAGCCAGGAGACCCAGTACTTC,CASIFDSQETQYF
TRBJ1-4,TRBV2,-,-,TGTGCCAGCAGTGACGTACAGGGAGGTGAAAAACTGTTTTTT,CASSDVQGGEKLFF
TRBJ2-1,TRBV11-1,-,-,TGTGCCAGCAGCTTGGGGGCTAGCGATGAGCAGTTCTTC,CASSLGASDEQFF
TRBJ1-3,TRBV5-4,-,TRBD1,TGTGCCAGCAGCTTGATGGAAGGGGGCCCTTCTGGAAACACCATATATTTT,CASSLMEGGPSGNTIYF
TRBJ1-2,TRBV28,-,-,TGTGCCAGCAGTGTTCTTGGGGAAAACTATGGCTACACCTTC,CASSVLGENYGYTF
TRBJ2-3,TRBV7-9,-,-,TGTGCCAGCAGCTTAGGCGGTAGCGGATTTAGCACAGATACGCAGTATTTT,CASSLGGSGFSTDTQYF
TRBJ1-5,TRBV6-6,-,TRBD1,TGTGCCAGCAGTTTCGTCAGGGGGCGAGAGACTCAGCCCCAGCATTTT,CASSFVRGRETQPQHF
TRBJ2-1,TRBV6-5,-,-,TGTGCCAGCAAGAACGCCTACGGGAATGAGCAGTTCTTC,CASKNAYGNEQFF
TRBJ2-3,TRBV7-2,-,TRBD2,TGTGCCAGCAGCCCGGGGGGGAGTAGAGATACGCAGTATTTT,CASSPGGSRDTQYF
TRBJ1-4,TRBV4-1,-,-,TGCGCCAGCAGCCGTGGGGGGGGCGACAGAGCTAATGAAAAACTGTTTTTT,CASSRGGGDRANEKLFF
TRBJ2-7,TRBV5-4,-,TRBD1,TGTGCCAGCAGCCTTTCCGGGACAGTCTACGAGCAGTACTTC,CASSLSGTVYEQYF
TRBJ2-1,TRBV6-5,-,-,TGTGCCAGCAGTTACTCGACGGGGGGCTTCAGGGATGAGCAGTTCTTC,CASSYSTGGFRDEQFF
TRBJ2-1,TRBV11-3,once,-,TGTGCCAGCAGCTTAAGTGCCAGGAATGAGCAGTTCTTC,CASSLSARNEQFF
TRBJ2-1,TRBV7-4,once,-,TGTGCCAGCACTGGGGTCCATGAGCAGTTCTTC,CASTGVHEQFF
TRBJ2-3,TRBV5-4,-,-,TGTGCCAGCGGCCAAGAAAAAGCAGATACGCAGTATTTT,CASGQEKADTQYF
TRBJ1-1,TRBV29-1,-,-,TGCAGCGTTGTATACAGGAGGAACACTGAAGCTTTCTTT,CSVVYRRNTEAFF
TRBJ1-2,TRBV30,-,-,TGTGCCTGGGACAGTTACTATGGCTACACCTTC,CAWDSYYGYTF
TRBJ2-4,TRBV5-4,-,-,TGTGCCAGCAGGGAAGGAAGCGAAAACATTCAGTACTTC,CASREGSENIQYF
TRBJ2-2,TRBV27,-,TRBD2,TGTGCCAGCTCTCCTCCGAGGGATGAGCGGGAGTCCGGGGAGCTGTTTTTT,CASSPPRDERESGELFF
TRBJ2-5,TRBV27,few,TRBD2,TGTGCCAGTCGGCGCGGGACTAGCGGAAAAGAGACCCAGTACTTC,CASRRGTSGKETQYF
TRBJ1-2,TRBV11-2,-,-,TGTGCCAGCAGCTTAGATGGACAGTATGGCTACACCTTC,CASSLDGQYGYTF
TRBJ1-1,TRBV7-9,-,-,TGTGCCAGCAGCTCACTCGACAGAAACACTGAAGCTTTCTTT,CASSSLDRNTEAFF
TRBJ1-4,TRBV30,-,TRBD1,TGTGCCTGGAGCTCGGGACAGGGGGTTGAAAAACTGTTTTTT,CAWSSGQGVEKLFF
TRBJ1-1,TRBV19,-,-,TGTGCCAGTAGTATAGGAGGCCCGGGCAACACTGAAGCTTTCTTT,CASSIGGPGNTEAFF
TRBJ2-1,TRBV19,-,TRBD1,TGTGCCACCTGGGACAGGGGATTAGGGAATGAGCAGTTCTTC,CATWDRGLGNEQFF
TRBJ1-5,TRBV11-3,-,TRBD1,TGTGCCAGCAGCTTAAGTGGGACAGGAATCAATCAGCCCCAGCATTTT,CASSLSGTGINQPQHF
TRBJ1-1,TRBV10-3,-,-,TGTGCCATCAGACAAACGAACACTGAAGCTTTCTTT,CAIRQTNTEAFF
TRBJ2-7,TRBV30,-,TRBD2,TGTGCCTGGAGTGCCGGACTAGATCGCGAGCAGTACTTC,CAWSAGLDREQYF
TRBJ1-2,TRBV28,-,TRBD1,TGTGCCAGCAGCTCGGGGGGACAGAACTATGGCTACACCTTC,CASSSGGQNYGYTF
TRBJ1-2,TRBV18,-,TRBD1,TGTGCCAGCTCACCACCGGGACAGGGGGCTCTCGGCTACACCTTC,CASSPPGQGALGYTF
TRBJ1-1,TRBV27,-,-,TGTGCCAGCAGTTTGTTCGAGGGAGAAGCTGAAGCTTTCTTT,CASSLFEGEAEAFF
TRBJ2-7,TRBV6-1,-,-,TGTGCCAGCAGTGATGGGGGCTACTCCTACGAGCAGTACTTC,CASSDGGYSYEQYF
TRBJ1-5,TRBV30,-,-,TGTGCCTGGAGTGCTGGGACCGCTCCCAATCAGCCCCAGCATTTT,CAWSAGTAPNQPQHF
TRBJ2-7,TRBV5-1,-,-,TGCGCCAGCAGCGCCTCGGTCCCATTCCAAGACTCCTACGAGCAGTACTTC,CASSASVPFQDSYEQYF
TRBJ1-3,TRBV6-5,-,-,TGTGCCAGCAGTTACCGAGGGGCTGGAAACACCATATATTTT,CASSYRGAGNTIYF
TRBJ1-2,TRBV10-2,-,-,TGCGCCAGCAGTCCCTCTAGCTATGGCTACACCTTC,CASSPSSYGYTF
TRBJ1-2,TRBV21-1,-,-,TGTGCCAGCAGCAAATCTGGGGTGATTAACTATGGCTACACCTTC,CASSKSGVINYGYTF
TRBJ1-6,TRBV6-1,few,-,TGTGCCAGCAGTCGTTCGACAGTCGGGAATTCACCCCTCCACTTT,CASSRSTVGNSPLHF
TRBJ1-1,TRBV5-8,-,-,TGTGCCAGCAGCTTGAACCCGGACATTTACACTGAAGCTTTCTTT,CASSLNPDIYTEAFF
TRBJ1-2,TRBV19,-,-,TGTGCCAGTAGTATGGGTGGAAACTATGGCTACACCTTC,CASSMGGNYGYTF
TRBJ2-7,TRBV7-6,few,-,TGTGCCAGCACCTCTAGTGCCCCGGGCGGTAGCTCCTACGAGCAGTACTTC,CASTSSAPGGSSYEQYF
TRBJ2-6,TRBV5-4,-,-,TGTGCCAGCAGCTTTGGGGGGACCCCCTCTGGGGCCAACGTCCTGACTTTC,CASSFGGTPSGANVLTF
TRBJ2-1,TRBV28,-,TRBD2,TGTGCCAGCAGTTCCTCTAGCGGGGGGGCCTACAATGAGCAGTTCTTC,CASSSSSGGAYNEQFF
TRBJ1-6,TRBV10-1,once,-,TGCGCCAGCAGTGGGGACAATAATTCACCCCTCCACTTT,CASSGDNNSPLHF
TRBJ2-7,TRBV5-8,-,-,TGTGCCAGCAGCTTTCCCCCCCCCTGGACGAACGAGCAGTACTTC,CASSFPPPWTNEQYF
TRBJ1-1,TRBV12-5,-,-,TGTGCTAGTGAAACTCAGGGTCGGACTGAAGCTTTCTTT,CASETQGRTEAFF